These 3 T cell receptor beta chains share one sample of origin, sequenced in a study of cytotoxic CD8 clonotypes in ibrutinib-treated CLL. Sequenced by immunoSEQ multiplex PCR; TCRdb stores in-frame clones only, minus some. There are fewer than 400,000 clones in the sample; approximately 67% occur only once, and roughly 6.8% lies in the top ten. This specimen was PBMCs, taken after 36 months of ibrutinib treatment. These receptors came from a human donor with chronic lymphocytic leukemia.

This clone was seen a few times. The CDR3 here is CASSSDSFVWGYTF. CDR3 in DNA: TGTGCCAGCAGCTCGGACAGCTTCGTGTGGGGCTACACCTTC. The V gene is TRBV13, the J gene TRBJ1-2, with D tentatively TRBD1 (6 bases). The CDR3 length is 14 residues. Germline V CDR1 and CDR2: PRHDT, FYEKMQ (reference sequence). V lost 4 bases and J lost 8, with 17 bases in between.

CDR3 loop: CASSYPGTGIHEQYF. Here the CDR3 DNA reads TGTGCCAGCAGTTATCCCGGGACAGGGATCCACGAGCAGTACTTC. The rearrangement links TRBV2 to TRBJ2-7; 9 bases match TRBD1. The germline CDR1 and CDR2 sequences are SNHLY and FYNNEI. The CDR3 has 15 amino acids. Trimming took 5 bases from V and 5 from J; bases not matched to a gene: 10.

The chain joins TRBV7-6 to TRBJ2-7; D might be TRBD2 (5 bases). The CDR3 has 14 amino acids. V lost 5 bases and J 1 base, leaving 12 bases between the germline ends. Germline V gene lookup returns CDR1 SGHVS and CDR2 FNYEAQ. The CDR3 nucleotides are TGTGCCAGCAGCGCCCGGACTGATTCCTACGAGCAGTACTTC. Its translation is CASSARTDSYEQYF.